Presented here are 13 T cell receptor beta chains from one specimen sequenced in a study of graft-versus-host responses after intestinal transplantation. Clones were read by immunoSEQ multiplex PCR, and TCRdb kept only the in-frame ones, dropping some. This table has some 87,000 clones, over 80% appearing once. Their antigen targets remain unknown. The sequencing used unstimulated CD8+ T cells sorted from spleen or lymph node cells, collected before transplant. These receptor sequences come from a human donor who was the organ donor for an intestinal transplant.

This chain links TRBV5-1 with TRBJ1-1; possible D gene TRBD1, 6 bases. The germline CDR1 and CDR2 sequences are SGHRS and YFSETQ. The CDR3 contains 13 residues. V lost 0 bases, J lost 7 bases, and 10 bases lay in between. CDR3 coding DNA: TGCGCCAGCAGCTTGGCGGACAGAAGTGAAGCTTTCTTT. It is translated as CASSLADRSEAFF.

This clone was seen a single time. The chain employs TRBV5-1 and TRBJ1-2, with TRBD1 as a possible D gene (6 bases). The germline V gene encodes CDR1 SGHRS and CDR2 YFSETQ. CDR3 length equals 16 residues. Trimming shortened V by 4 bases and J by 2 bases, and 18 bases separated the two germline ends. CDR3 nucleotide sequence: TGCGCCAGCAGCCCCCCCGGACAGCTAGGAAACTATGGCTACACCTTC. It encodes CASSPPGQLGNYGYTF.

About this clone: The junction departs from germline at one end; a sequencing error may be responsible. The rearrangement links TRBV7-7 to TRBJ2-1; D perhaps matches TRBD2 (5 bases). The length of the CDR3 is 13 residues. The germline V gene encodes CDR1 SSHAT and CDR2 FNYEAQ (reference sequence). The CDR3 region has the DNA TGTGCTAGCAGCCACCGGACTCCCGGTGAGCAGTTCTTC. Protein product: CASSHRTPGEQFF.

V and J are TRBV11-2 and TRBJ1-6; tentative D call: TRBD1 (5 bases). This CDR3 has 15 residues. Germline V gives CDR1 SGHAT, CDR2 FQNNGV. Trimming left V 4 bases short and J 7 bases short, with 14 bases between. The CDR3 DNA sequence: TGTGCCAGCAGCTCCGGACATAAGAGGAATTCACCCCTCCACTTT. It yields the protein CASSSGHKRNSPLHF. The whole variable domain, filled in from reference TRBV11-2 and TRBJ1-6, reads EAGVAQSPRYKIIEKRQSVAFWCNPISGHATLYWYQQILGQGPKLLIQFQNNGVVDDSQLPKDRFSAERLKGVDSTLKIQPAKLEDSAVYLCASSSGHKRNSPLHFGNGTRLTVT.

This clone was observed a single time. Additional DNA sequences in this sample encode the identical CDR3. This sequence joins TRBV10-3 and TRBJ2-1, with TRBD1 identical over 7 bases. Germline V CDR1 and CDR2: ENHRY, SYGVKD. This CDR3 spans 14 amino acids. V shed 10 bases and J 2 bases; nucleotides not matched to a gene: 8. CDR3 coding DNA: TGTGCCACCTCGACAGGGTCCCCCTACAATGAGCAGTTCTTC. Translation: CATSTGSPYNEQFF.

This clone has a single count. V is TRBV28 and J is TRBJ1-1; no clear D gene. The CDR3 covers 14 residues. Between the trimmed V and J ends, which lost 7 bases and 4 bases, there was a span of 16 bases. The germline V gene has CDR1 MDHEN and CDR2 SYDVKM. The CDR3: CASIEAYLGTEAFF. CDR3 nucleotide sequence: TGTGCCAGCATCGAGGCCTATTTGGGCACTGAAGCTTTCTTT.

The chain carries TRBV7-8 and TRBJ1-3; TRBD1 matches at 9 bases. Unmatched junction bases numbered 6, after V lost 5 bases and J lost 7 bases. Germline V gene lookup returns CDR1 SGHVS and CDR2 FQNEAQ. The CDR3 runs to 14 residues. The CDR3 region has the DNA TGTGCCAGCAGCCACACAGGGGGCATGAACACCATATATTTT. It is translated as CASSHTGGMNTIYF.

The chain couples TRBV4-3 to TRBJ2-3, with TRBD2 matching over 9 bases. This CDR3 is built from 18 residues. J was trimmed by 1 base and V by 0 bases; bases with no gene match: 8. Germline-derived CDR1 and CDR2 are LGHNA and YSLEER. The CDR3 DNA reads TGCGCCAGCAGCCAAGATTCCGACCCTAGCGGGGGCACAGATACGCAGTATTTT. Protein: CASSQDSDPSGGTDTQYF.

As concerns this clone: The sample holds other DNA sequences that translate to the same CDR3. The chain uses TRBV5-1 and TRBJ1-1, with 7 bases aligning to TRBD1. Trimming removed 4 bases from V and 5 bases from J; junction bases left unmatched: 8. This CDR3 has 14 residues. Germline V CDR1 and CDR2: SGHRS, YFSETQ. The CDR3 protein is CASSIRQGITEAFF. The CDR3, as DNA: TGCGCCAGCAGCATTCGACAGGGTATAACTGAAGCTTTCTTT.

The chain carries TRBV7-8 and TRBJ2-3; tentative D call: TRBD2 (6 bases). The CDR3 has 18 residues. Germline CDR1 is SGHVS and CDR2 is FQNEAQ. Trimming left V 1 base short and J 0 bases short, with 17 bases between. Here the CDR3 DNA reads TGTGCCAGCAGCTTAGGGCTTCGGAGGGCCCTTAGCACAGATACGCAGTATTTT. This encodes CASSLGLRRALSTDTQYF.

This clone occurred a few times. J is TRBJ2-2 and V is TRBV6-5; no firm D call. Trimming shortened V by 5 bases and J by 1 base, and 5 bases separated the two germline ends. The germline V gene has CDR1 MNHEY and CDR2 SVGAGI. The CDR3 is 13 amino acids. Written as DNA, the CDR3 is TGTGCCAGCAGTATCTGGAACACCGGGGAGCTGTTTTTT. Translating it yields CASSIWNTGELFF.

This rearrangement joins TRBV2 to TRBJ2-3; D is ambiguous. Germline-derived CDR1 and CDR2 are SNHLY and FYNNEI. This CDR3 has 13 amino acids. V lost 7 bases and J 2 bases, leaving 10 bases between the germline ends. The CDR3 DNA follows: TGTGCCAGCACAGGCCTTAACACAGATACGCAGTATTTT. It is translated as CASTGLNTDTQYF.

The rearrangement uses TRBV30 and TRBJ1-4; D unresolved. Germline loops: CDR1 GTSNPN, CDR2 SVGIG (reference sequence). The CDR3 spans 15 residues. V was shortened by 0 bases and J by 2 bases, with 10 bases between the two germline ends. The CDR3 loop is CAWSVVGLTNEKLFF. The CDR3 coding sequence is TGTGCCTGGAGTGTAGTTGGGCTTACTAATGAAAAACTGTTTTTT.